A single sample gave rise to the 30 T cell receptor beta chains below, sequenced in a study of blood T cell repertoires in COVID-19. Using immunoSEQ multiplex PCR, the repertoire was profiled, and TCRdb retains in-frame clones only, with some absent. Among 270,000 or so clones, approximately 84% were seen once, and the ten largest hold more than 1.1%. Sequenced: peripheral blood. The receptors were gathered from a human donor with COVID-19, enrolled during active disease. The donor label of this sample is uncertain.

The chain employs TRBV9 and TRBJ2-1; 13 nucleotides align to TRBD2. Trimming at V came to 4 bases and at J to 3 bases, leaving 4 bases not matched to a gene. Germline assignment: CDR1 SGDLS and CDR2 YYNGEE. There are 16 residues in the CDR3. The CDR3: CASSLGLAGNYNEQFF. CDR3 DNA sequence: TGTGCCAGCAGCTTGGGACTAGCGGGAAACTACAATGAGCAGTTCTTC.

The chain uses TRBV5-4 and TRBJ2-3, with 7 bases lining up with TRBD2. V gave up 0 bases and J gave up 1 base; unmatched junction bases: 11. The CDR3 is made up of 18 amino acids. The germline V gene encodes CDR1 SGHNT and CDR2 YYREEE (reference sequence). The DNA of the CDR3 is TGTGCCAGCAGCTTGGGACCCGTCGGCGCGGGAGGCACAGATACGCAGTATTTT. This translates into CASSLGPVGAGGTDTQYF.

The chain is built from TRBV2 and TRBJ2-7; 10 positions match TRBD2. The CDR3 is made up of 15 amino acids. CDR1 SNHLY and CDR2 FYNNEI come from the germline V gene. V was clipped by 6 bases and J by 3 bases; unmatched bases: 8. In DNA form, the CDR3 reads TGTGCCAGCAGGCTTACTAGCGGGGCCTACTACGAGCAGTACTTC. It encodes CASRLTSGAYYEQYF.

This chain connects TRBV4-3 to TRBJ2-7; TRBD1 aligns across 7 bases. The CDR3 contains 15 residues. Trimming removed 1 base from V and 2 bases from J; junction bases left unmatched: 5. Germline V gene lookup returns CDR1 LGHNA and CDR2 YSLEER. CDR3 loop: CASSQVPQGAYEQYF. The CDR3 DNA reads TGCGCCAGCAGCCAAGTACCCCAGGGGGCCTACGAGCAGTACTTC.

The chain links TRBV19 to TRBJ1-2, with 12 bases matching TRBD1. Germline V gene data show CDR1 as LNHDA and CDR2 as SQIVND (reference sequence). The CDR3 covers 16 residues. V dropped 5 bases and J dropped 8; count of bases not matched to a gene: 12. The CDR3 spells CASSSQPGQGAKGYTF. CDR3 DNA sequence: TGTGCCAGTAGTTCACAACCGGGACAGGGGGCAAAAGGCTACACCTTC.

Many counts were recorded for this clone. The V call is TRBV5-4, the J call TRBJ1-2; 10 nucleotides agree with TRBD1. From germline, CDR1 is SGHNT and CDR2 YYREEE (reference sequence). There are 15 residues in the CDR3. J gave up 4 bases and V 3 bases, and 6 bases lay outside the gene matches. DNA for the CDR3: TGTGCCAGCAGCTCGCCGGGACAGGGGCCCTATGGCTACACCTTC. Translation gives CASSSPGQGPYGYTF.

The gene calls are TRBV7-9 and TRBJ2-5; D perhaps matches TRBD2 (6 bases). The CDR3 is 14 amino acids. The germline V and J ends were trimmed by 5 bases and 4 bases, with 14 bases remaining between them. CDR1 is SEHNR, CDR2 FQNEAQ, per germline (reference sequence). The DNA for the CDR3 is TGTGCCAGCAGCCTCAGTGGGGGGTCAGAGACCCAGTACTTC. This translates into CASSLSGGSETQYF.

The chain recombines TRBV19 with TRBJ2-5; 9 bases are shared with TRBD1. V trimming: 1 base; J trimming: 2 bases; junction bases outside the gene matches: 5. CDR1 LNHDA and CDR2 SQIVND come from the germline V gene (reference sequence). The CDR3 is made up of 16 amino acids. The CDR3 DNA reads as TGTGCCAGTAGTATAGGGGGACAGGGCATTCAAGAGACCCAGTACTTC. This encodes CASSIGGQGIQETQYF.

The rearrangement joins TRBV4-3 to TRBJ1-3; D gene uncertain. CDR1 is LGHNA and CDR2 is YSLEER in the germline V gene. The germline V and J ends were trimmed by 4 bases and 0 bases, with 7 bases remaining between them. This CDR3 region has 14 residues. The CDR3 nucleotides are TGCGCCAGCAGCCTTGGAGGCTCTGGAAACACCATATATTTT. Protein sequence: CASSLGGSGNTIYF.

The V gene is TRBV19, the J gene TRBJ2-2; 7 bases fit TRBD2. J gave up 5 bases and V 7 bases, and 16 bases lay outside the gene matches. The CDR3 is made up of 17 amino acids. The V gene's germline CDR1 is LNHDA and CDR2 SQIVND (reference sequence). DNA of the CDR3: TGTGCCAGTATAAAACTCACTAGCGCCCCGGGGACCGGGGAGCTGTTTTTT. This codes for CASIKLTSAPGTGELFF.

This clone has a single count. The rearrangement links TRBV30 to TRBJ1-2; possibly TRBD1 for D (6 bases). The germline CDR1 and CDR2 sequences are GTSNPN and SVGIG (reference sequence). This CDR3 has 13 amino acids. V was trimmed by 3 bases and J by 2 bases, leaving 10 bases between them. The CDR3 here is CAWRGGRNYGYTF. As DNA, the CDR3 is TGTGCCTGGAGGGGGGGGCGCAACTATGGCTACACCTTC.

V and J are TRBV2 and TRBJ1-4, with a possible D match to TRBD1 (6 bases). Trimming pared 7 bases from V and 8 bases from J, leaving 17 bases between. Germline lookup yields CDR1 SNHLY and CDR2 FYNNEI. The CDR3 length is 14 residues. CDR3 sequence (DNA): TGTGCCAGCATCCGATCACTGACAGGCGAAAAACTGTTTTTT. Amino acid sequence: CASIRSLTGEKLFF.

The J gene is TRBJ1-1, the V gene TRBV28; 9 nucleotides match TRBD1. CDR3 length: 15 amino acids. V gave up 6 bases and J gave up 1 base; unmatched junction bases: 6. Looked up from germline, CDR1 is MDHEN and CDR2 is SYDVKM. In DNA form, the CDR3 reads TGTGCCAGCAGACAGGGGGCGGCCCAGAACACTGAAGCTTTCTTT. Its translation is CASRQGAAQNTEAFF.

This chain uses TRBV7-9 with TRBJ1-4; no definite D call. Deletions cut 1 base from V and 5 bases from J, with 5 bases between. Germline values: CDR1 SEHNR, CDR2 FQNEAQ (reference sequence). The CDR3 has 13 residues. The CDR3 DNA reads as TGTGCCAGCAGCTTAGATGCGAATGAAAAACTGTTTTTT. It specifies CASSLDANEKLFF.

The DNA of the CDR3 is TGTGCCAGCAGCTTGGGACAGGTGACGAACACTGAAGCTTTCTTT. Translation gives CASSLGQVTNTEAFF. This chain connects TRBV7-3 to TRBJ1-1, with 8 bases aligning to TRBD1. With 3 bases clipped from V and 1 base from J, the junction kept 4 bases outside the gene matches. The CDR3 consists of 15 residues. Germline V lookup: CDR1 SGHTA, CDR2 FQGTGA.

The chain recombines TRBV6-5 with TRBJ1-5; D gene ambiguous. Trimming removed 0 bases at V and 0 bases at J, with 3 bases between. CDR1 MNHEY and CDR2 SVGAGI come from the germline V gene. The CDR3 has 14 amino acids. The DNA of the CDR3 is TGTGCCAGCAGTTACTCTAGTAGCAATCAGCCCCAGCATTTT. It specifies CASSYSSSNQPQHF.

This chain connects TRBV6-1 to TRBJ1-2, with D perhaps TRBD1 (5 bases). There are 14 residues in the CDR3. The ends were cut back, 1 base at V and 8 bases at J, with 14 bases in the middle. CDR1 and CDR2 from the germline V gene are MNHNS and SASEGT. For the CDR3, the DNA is TGTGCCAGCAGTGAAGGGAACAGGTTCGACGGCTACACCTTC. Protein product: CASSEGNRFDGYTF.

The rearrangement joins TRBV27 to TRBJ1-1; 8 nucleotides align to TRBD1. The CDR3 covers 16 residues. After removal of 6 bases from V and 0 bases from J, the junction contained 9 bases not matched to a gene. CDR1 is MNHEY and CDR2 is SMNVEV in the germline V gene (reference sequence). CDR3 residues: CASSTGQARMNTEAFF. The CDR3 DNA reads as TGTGCCAGCAGCACGGGACAGGCCAGGATGAACACTGAAGCTTTCTTT.

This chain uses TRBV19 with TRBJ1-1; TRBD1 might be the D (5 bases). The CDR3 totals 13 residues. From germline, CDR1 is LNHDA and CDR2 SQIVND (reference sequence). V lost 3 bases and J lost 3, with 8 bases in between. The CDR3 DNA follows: TGTGCCAGTAGTATTCAAGGGGACACTGAAGCTTTCTTT. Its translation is CASSIQGDTEAFF. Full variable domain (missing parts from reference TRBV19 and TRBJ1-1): DGGITQSPKYLFRKEGQNVTLSCEQNLNHDAMYWYRQDPGQGLRLIYYSQIVNDFQKGDIAEGYSVSREKKESFPLTVTSAQKNPTAFYLCASSIQGDTEAFFGQGTRLTVV.

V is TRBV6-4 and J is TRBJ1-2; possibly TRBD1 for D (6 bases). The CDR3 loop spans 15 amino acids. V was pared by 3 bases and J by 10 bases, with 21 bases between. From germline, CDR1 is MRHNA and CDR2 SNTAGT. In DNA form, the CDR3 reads TGTGCCAGCAGTGAATCCCGCGGACAGCCGGCAACCTACACCTTC. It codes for CASSESRGQPATYTF.

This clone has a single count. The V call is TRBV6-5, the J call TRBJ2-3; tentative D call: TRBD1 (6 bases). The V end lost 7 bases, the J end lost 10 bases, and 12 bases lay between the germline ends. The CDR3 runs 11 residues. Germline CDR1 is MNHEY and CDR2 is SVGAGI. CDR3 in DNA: TGTGCCAGCACAGTGAAGGGGGCGCAGTATTTT. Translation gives CASTVKGAQYF.

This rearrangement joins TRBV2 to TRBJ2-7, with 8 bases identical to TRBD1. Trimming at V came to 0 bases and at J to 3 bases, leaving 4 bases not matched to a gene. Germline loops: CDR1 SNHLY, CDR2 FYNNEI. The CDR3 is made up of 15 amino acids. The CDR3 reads CASSEAVQGGYEQYF. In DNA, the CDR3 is TGTGCCAGCAGTGAAGCGGTACAGGGGGGCTACGAGCAGTACTTC.

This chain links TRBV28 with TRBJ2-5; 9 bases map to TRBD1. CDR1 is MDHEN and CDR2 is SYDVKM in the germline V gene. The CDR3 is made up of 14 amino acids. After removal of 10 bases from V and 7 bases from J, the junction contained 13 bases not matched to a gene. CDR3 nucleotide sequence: TGTGCCACTCAAAGACAGGGGGTTCAGGTGACCCAGTACTTC. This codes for CATQRQGVQVTQYF. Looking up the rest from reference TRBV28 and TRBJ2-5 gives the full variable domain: DVKVTQSSRYLVKRTGEKVFLECVQDMDHENMFWYRQDPGLGLRLIYFSYDVKMKEKGDIPEGYSVSREKKERFSLILESASTNQTSMYLCATQRQGVQVTQYFGPGTRLLVL.

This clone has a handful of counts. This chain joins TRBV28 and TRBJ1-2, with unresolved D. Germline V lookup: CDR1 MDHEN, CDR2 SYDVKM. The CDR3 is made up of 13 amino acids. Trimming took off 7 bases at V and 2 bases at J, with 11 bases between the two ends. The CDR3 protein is CASITPGNYGYTF. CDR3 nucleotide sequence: TGTGCCAGCATAACTCCGGGGAACTATGGCTACACCTTC.

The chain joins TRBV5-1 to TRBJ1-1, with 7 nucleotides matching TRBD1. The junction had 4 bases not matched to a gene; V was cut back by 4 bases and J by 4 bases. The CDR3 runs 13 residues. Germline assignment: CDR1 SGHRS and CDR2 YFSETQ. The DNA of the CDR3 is TGCGCCAGCAGCGAAGCAGGGGGCACTGAAGCTTTCTTT. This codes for CASSEAGGTEAFF.

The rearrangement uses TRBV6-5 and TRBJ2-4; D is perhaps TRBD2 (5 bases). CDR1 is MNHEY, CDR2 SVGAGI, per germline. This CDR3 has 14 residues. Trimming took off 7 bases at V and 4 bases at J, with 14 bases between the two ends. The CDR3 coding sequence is TGTGCCAGCATGGGAGCAGCCCCAAAAAACATTCAGTACTTC. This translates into CASMGAAPKNIQYF.

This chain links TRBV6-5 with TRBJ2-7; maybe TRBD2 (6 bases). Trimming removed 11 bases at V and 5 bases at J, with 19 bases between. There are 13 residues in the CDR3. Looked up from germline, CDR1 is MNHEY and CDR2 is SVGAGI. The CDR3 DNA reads TGTGCCGCCACCCCCGGGGGTTTCGACGAGCAGTACTTC. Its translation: CAATPGGFDEQYF.

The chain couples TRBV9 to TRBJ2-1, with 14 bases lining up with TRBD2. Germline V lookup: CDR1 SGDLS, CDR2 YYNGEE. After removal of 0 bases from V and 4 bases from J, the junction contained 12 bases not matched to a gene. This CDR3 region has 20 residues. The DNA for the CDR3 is TGTGCCAGCAGCGTAGATTCGGGACTAGCGGGAGAGGGTTCGTACAATGAGCAGTTCTTC. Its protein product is CASSVDSGLAGEGSYNEQFF.

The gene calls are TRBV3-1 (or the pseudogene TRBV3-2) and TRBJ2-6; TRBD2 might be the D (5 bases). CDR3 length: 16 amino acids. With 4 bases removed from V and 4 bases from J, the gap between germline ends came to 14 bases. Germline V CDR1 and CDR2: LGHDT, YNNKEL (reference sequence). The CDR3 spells CASSPQRGSGANVLTF. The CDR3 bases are TGTGCCAGCAGCCCCCAACGGGGATCGGGGGCCAACGTCCTGACTTTC.

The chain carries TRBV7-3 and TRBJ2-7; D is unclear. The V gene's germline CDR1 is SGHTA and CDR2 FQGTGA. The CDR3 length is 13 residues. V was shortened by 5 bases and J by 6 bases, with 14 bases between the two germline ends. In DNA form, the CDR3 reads TGTGCCAGCAGCCCCCCAGGATCAGCCGAGCAGTACTTC. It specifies CASSPPGSAEQYF.